Here is one T cell receptor beta chain with its context. Its antigen is unidentified. Researchers divided each subset's genomic DNA evenly across several immunoSEQ plates. TCRdb's table, derived via immunoSEQ multiplex PCR, lists solely in-frame clones and lacks some. Among approximately 2.3 million clones, 93% were seen once, and the ten largest hold under 0.45%. The data belong to a study of shared clonotypes between healthy human individuals. Study results and caveats: Between a few donors, naive CD4 clonotypes were shared at a level of about 5%. Clonotype sharing levels among donors were expected to vary with sequencing depth. Generally, naive subsets (rather than memory subsets) showed larger estimated richness.

The sequencing input was naive CD4+ T cells from PBMCs. Subset in this sample: CD45RA+ positively selected. The clonotype comes from a man between 18 and 35 years old in good health. Some clones in this sample may be carry-over from other donors' samples.

CDR3 loop: CARDRTPRSYEQYF. CDR3 DNA sequence: TGTGCCAGGGACCGGACACCTCGGTCCTACGAGCAGTACTTC. The chain couples TRBV9 to TRBJ2-7; possibly TRBD1 for D (5 bases). Trimming removed 8 bases at V and 1 base at J, with 16 bases between. The CDR3 has 14 residues. The germline V gene encodes CDR1 SGDLS and CDR2 YYNGEE.